A selection of T cell receptor beta chains follows, all from one sample in a study of CD8 T cells in ankylosing spondylitis. TCRdb reanalysed the 5' RACE reads using MiXCR and keeps one entry per CDR3 protein. The profile shows over 150,000 distinct CDR3 sequences, over 10% of them singletons. The specimen sequenced was blood, either unsorted or a sorted T cell fraction (not recorded which). These receptor sequences come from a male donor with ankylosing spondylitis or in good health (not recorded which). The CDR3 runs from the conserved cysteine through the conserved F or W. A D gene is named only where the DNA matches it firmly. Part of the rows lack a size; the others show once, few, many or a class for expanded clones.

d_gene	v_gene	abundance	j_gene	CDR3aa	CDR3nt
NA	TRBV12-3/TRBV12-4	many	TRBJ2-1	CASAGGEQFF	TGTGCCAGCGCCGGGGGTGAGCAGTTCTTC
NA	TRBV7-9	NA	TRBJ2-7	CASSLADSVYEQYF	TGTGCCAGCAGCTTAGCCGATTCGGTTTACGAGCAGTACTTC
NA	TRBV29-1	NA	TRBJ2-1	CSDSPGDRSYNEQFF	TGCAGCGACTCCCCCGGCGACCGCTCCTACAATGAGCAGTTCTTC
NA	TRBV12-3/TRBV12-4	few	TRBJ2-1	CASKYGYNEQFF	TGTGCCAGCAAATACGGATACAATGAGCAGTTCTTC
TRBD1	TRBV5-6	many	TRBJ2-1	CASSLVGAGGPADEQFF	TGTGCCAGCAGCTTGGTAGGGGCAGGGGGCCCGGCAGATGAGCAGTTCTTC
NA	TRBV11-3	NA	TRBJ2-2	CASSPGRTANTGELFF	TGTGCCAGCAGCCCTGGCAGGACAGCGAACACCGGGGAGCTGTTTTTT
NA	TRBV7-9	NA	TRBJ1-1	CASSYGPGTEAFF	TGTGCCAGCAGCTACGGGCCTGGGACTGAAGCTTTCTTT
TRBD2	TRBV12-5	NA	TRBJ2-7	CASSWGRTSGFNEQYF	TGTGCTAGTTCTTGGGGCCGGACTAGCGGGTTCAACGAGCAGTACTTC
NA	TRBV4-2	many	TRBJ2-1	CASSQVSNEQFF	TGTGCCAGCAGCCAAGTCTCGAATGAGCAGTTCTTC
NA	TRBV13	NA	TRBJ2-3	CASSPTGTTGRDTQYF	TGTGCCAGCAGCCCGACCGGGACAACGGGCAGGGATACGCAGTATTTT
TRBD2	TRBV4-1	NA	TRBJ2-5	CASSRGTGGETQYF	TGCGCCAGCAGCCGCGGGACGGGGGGAGAGACCCAGTACTTC
NA	TRBV3-1	NA	TRBJ1-2	CASSHPRSDYGYTF	TGTGCCAGCAGTCATCCCCGATCGGACTATGGCTACACCTTC
TRBD1	TRBV10-2	NA	TRBJ2-2	CASRDRDTGELFF	TGCGCCAGCAGGGACAGGGACACCGGGGAGCTGTTTTTT
TRBD1	TRBV25-1	NA	TRBJ1-2	CASGGGRYGYTF	TGTGCCTCAGGGGGAGGACGCTATGGCTACACCTTC
TRBD2	TRBV25-1	NA	TRBJ2-1	CASSEYKRGEGEQFF	TGTGCCAGCAGTGAATATAAGCGGGGGGAGGGTGAGCAGTTCTTC
NA	TRBV20-1	NA	TRBJ2-3	CSAKGAGWPGTQYF	TGCAGTGCGAAGGGGGCGGGGTGGCCCGGTACGCAGTATTTT
NA	TRBV4-1	few	TRBJ2-1	CASSAPGAQGEQFF	TGCGCCAGCAGTGCTCCAGGGGCGCAGGGTGAGCAGTTCTTC
NA	TRBV4-1	few	TRBJ1-5	CASSQGDNQPQHF	TGCGCCAGCAGTCAGGGAGACAATCAGCCCCAGCATTTT
TRBD1	TRBV19	NA	TRBJ1-5	CASSMTGYSNQPQHF	TGTGCCAGTAGTATGACAGGGTATAGCAATCAGCCCCAGCATTTT
NA	TRBV3-1	few	TRBJ2-1	CASSPTLSSYNEQFF	TGTGCCAGCAGCCCGACTCTGAGCTCCTACAATGAGCAGTTCTTC
NA	TRBV2	NA	TRBJ2-1	CASSATGLGEYNEQFF	TGTGCCAGCAGCGCCACGGGACTTGGGGAGTACAATGAGCAGTTCTTC
TRBD2	TRBV5-1	few	TRBJ2-2	CASSWTSGGGTGELFF	TGCGCCAGCAGCTGGACTAGCGGGGGAGGAACCGGGGAGCTGTTTTTT
NA	TRBV7-9	few	TRBJ1-3	CASSSDHSGNTIYF	TGTGCCAGCAGCAGCGACCACTCTGGAAACACCATATATTTT
NA	TRBV20-1	NA	TRBJ1-2	CSALRDSDYGYTF	TGCAGTGCTCTCAGGGATTCTGACTATGGCTACACCTTC
TRBD1	TRBV28	NA	TRBJ2-5	CASSSSGTEGETQYF	TGTGCCAGCAGTTCGTCCGGGACAGAGGGAGAGACCCAGTACTTC
NA	TRBV27	few	TRBJ2-7	CASSDRFGPYEQYF	TGTGCCAGCAGTGATCGGTTTGGGCCCTACGAGCAGTACTTC
TRBD2	TRBV6-2/TRBV6-3	NA	TRBJ2-7	CASSYELAGSYEQYF	TGTGCCAGCAGTTACGAACTAGCGGGGAGTTACGAGCAGTACTTC
NA	TRBV12-3/TRBV12-4	many	TRBJ2-1	CASSPWDSYNEQFF	TGTGCCAGCAGTCCCTGGGACTCCTACAATGAGCAGTTCTTC
TRBD1	TRBV7-9	NA	TRBJ2-5	CASSSRDRGQETQYF	TGTGCCAGCAGCTCCCGGGACAGGGGTCAAGAGACCCAGTACTTC
NA	TRBV5-6	many	TRBJ1-5	CASSSSAGTGGPLEQPQHF	TGTGCCAGCAGCTCGTCCGCGGGGACGGGTGGCCCCTTGGAACAGCCCCAGCATTTT
NA	TRBV7-9	NA	TRBJ1-5	CASSLDASPQHF	TGTGCCAGCAGCTTAGACGCCAGTCCCCAGCATTTT
NA	TRBV3-1	few	TRBJ2-5	CASSQSRGLKETQYF	TGTGCCAGCAGCCAAAGTAGGGGATTAAAGGAGACCCAGTACTTC
TRBD2	TRBV12-3/TRBV12-4	NA	TRBJ2-3	CASSPEGRGVDTQYF	TGTGCCAGCAGTCCCGAGGGGCGGGGGGTAGATACGCAGTATTTT
TRBD1	TRBV12-3/TRBV12-4	NA	TRBJ2-5	CASSPGTGREETQYF	TGTGCCAGCAGTCCAGGGACAGGGAGAGAAGAGACCCAGTACTTC
NA	TRBV11-3	few	TRBJ1-1	CASSPRGNTEAFF	TGTGCCAGCAGCCCGAGGGGGAACACTGAAGCTTTCTTT
NA	TRBV6-1	few	TRBJ2-1	CASSLTGIFLNEQFF	TGTGCCAGCAGCTTGACAGGAATATTCCTAAATGAGCAGTTCTTC
NA	TRBV6-1	few	TRBJ1-5	CASSESVSNQPQHF	TGTGCCAGCAGTGAATCGGTGTCCAATCAGCCCCAGCATTTT
NA	TRBV27	NA	TRBJ2-7	CASSFGWGEQYF	TGTGCCAGCTCGTTCGGCTGGGGCGAGCAGTACTTC
NA	TRBV7-9	many	TRBJ2-7	CASSSDGPYEQYF	TGTGCCAGCAGCTCGGACGGACCCTACGAGCAGTACTTC
NA	TRBV7-9	few	TRBJ2-2	CASSFLRVNTGELFF	TGTGCCAGCAGCTTCCTACGGGTGAACACCGGGGAGCTGTTTTTT
NA	TRBV7-9	NA	TRBJ2-5	CASSSSKHRGETQYF	TGTGCCAGCAGCTCGTCAAAACACCGGGGGGAGACCCAGTACTTC
NA	TRBV6-5	few	TRBJ2-1	CASSYSPPSLGAYNEQFF	TGTGCCAGCAGTTACTCGCCCCCGTCTCTGGGGGCCTACAATGAGCAGTTCTTC
NA	TRBV19	NA	TRBJ2-7	CASSIGAGYEQYF	TGTGCCAGTAGTATTGGGGCTGGCTACGAGCAGTACTTC
NA	TRBV12-3/TRBV12-4	many	TRBJ2-7	CASSPGIYEQYF	TGTGCCAGCAGTCCAGGTATCTACGAGCAGTACTTC
TRBD2	TRBV11-1	few	TRBJ2-3	CASSLAPSMWLAGEAGTDTQYF	TGTGCCAGCAGCTTAGCGCCTTCAATGTGGCTAGCGGGAGAGGCGGGCACAGATACGCAGTATTTT